This TCR beta chain comes out of a study of beta chain features in type 1 diabetes. Study context: Age, gender and cell yields were similar between patients and healthy donors. General study points: In these data, an HLA type influence on TCRB rearrangement remained unresolved. The study found moderately but significantly shorter TCRB CDR3s in all four CD4+ subsets of Type 1 diabetes patients.

Expressed TCRB transcripts were sequenced, since all the RNA that had been isolated was reverse transcribed. The repertoire was sequenced with immunoSEQ multiplex PCR; TCRdb's copy has only in-frame clones and lacks some. This sample has 60,000 to 75,000 clones, with around 49% found just once. In germline, CDR1 is ENHRY, CDR2 SYGVKD. This CDR3 has 14 amino acids. Trimming at V came to 6 bases and at J to 0 bases, leaving 4 bases not matched to a gene. Comments on this clone: Its antigen remains unidentified.

The chain links TRBV10-3 to TRBJ1-2; 7 bases are shared with TRBD1. The source material was central memory CD4+ T cells from blood. The source of this sequence is a man aged 25 to 45 with type 1 diabetes. The CDR3 here is CAIRGTDANYGYTF. Written as DNA, the CDR3 is TGTGCCATCAGAGGGACAGACGCTAACTATGGCTACACCTTC.